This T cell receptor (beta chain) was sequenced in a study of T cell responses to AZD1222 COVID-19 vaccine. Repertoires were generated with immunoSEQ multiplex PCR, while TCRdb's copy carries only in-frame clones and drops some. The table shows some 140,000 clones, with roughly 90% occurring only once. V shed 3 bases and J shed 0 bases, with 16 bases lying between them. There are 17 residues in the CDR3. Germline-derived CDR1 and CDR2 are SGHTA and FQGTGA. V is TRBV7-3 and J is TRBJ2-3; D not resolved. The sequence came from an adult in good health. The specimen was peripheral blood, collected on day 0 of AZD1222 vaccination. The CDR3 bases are TGTGCCAGCAGCTTGGGTCCGTCCTTTTCTAGCACAGATACGCAGTATTTT. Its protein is CASSLGPSFSSTDTQYF.